The 5 T cell receptor beta chains below come from one sample, sequenced in a study of blood T cells in healthy people across ages. Through a sample-barcoded 5' primer and a J-beta primer mix, a second PCR was run for about 7 to 12 cycles. Via MiXCR, TCRdb re-called the 5' RACE reads, giving one row per CDR3 protein. The sample has around 1,800,000 distinct CDR3 sequences; 35% to 50% are singletons. Sequenced material: blood. These receptors were collected from a human donor in good health.

This clonotype was seen a handful of times. The chain has TRBV4-3 and TRBJ1-2; D is uncertain. From germline, CDR1 is LGHNA and CDR2 YSLEER. The CDR3 extends over 14 amino acids. V was clipped by 3 bases and J by 0 bases, with 8 bases between them. The DNA of the CDR3 is TGCGCCAGCAGCCAGGGTCTAGCTAACTATGGCTACACCTTC. As protein: CASSQGLANYGYTF.

Only a few counts were recorded for this clonotype. The chain joins TRBV4-1 to TRBJ2-5; weak D call: TRBD1 (6 bases). Germline assignment: CDR1 MGHRA and CDR2 YSYEKL. The CDR3 is 16 amino acids. V was shortened by 0 bases and J by 5 bases, with 16 bases between the two germline ends. The CDR3 DNA sequence: TGCGCCAGCAGCCAAGAGTTCGGCAGGCAGGGGGAGACCCAGTACTTC. Translation gives CASSQEFGRQGETQYF.

V and J are TRBV6-5 and TRBJ2-1, with D perhaps matching TRBD1 or TRBD2 (5 bases each). The CDR3 runs 16 residues. V gave up 6 bases and J gave up 4 bases, with 19 bases separating them. Germline CDR1 and CDR2: MNHEY and SVGAGI. CDR3 in DNA: TGTGCCAGCAGCCTGGTAGAGGGGAGAGTATACAATGAGCAGTTCTTC. Its protein is CASSLVEGRVYNEQFF.

This rearrangement joins TRBV7-9 to TRBJ2-1, with unresolved D. V was cut by 7 bases and J by 5 bases, with 0 bases left in between. This CDR3 has 9 amino acids. The germline gives CDR1 SEHNR, CDR2 FQNEAQ (reference sequence). CDR3 nucleotides: TGTGCCAGCAACAATGAGCAGTTCTTC. It specifies CASNNEQFF.

V is TRBV27 and J is TRBJ2-1, with TRBD1 matching over 10 bases. V shed 2 bases, J shed 5 bases, and the junction held 12 bases outside the gene matches. The CDR3 is 18 amino acids. From germline, CDR1 is MNHEY and CDR2 SMNVEV (reference sequence). The CDR3 DNA sequence: TGTGCCAGCAGTTTAGTGACAGGGGGCGCAGGGGTCAACAATGAGCAGTTCTTC. Translating gives CASSLVTGGAGVNNEQFF.